The 7 T cell receptor beta chains below all came from one sample that was sequenced in a study of control samples from healthy donors and cancer patients. Libraries were prepared by immunoSEQ multiplex PCR; TCRdb keeps only in-frame clonotypes and omits some of them. The data contain about 98,000 clones, 92% of them singletons. Material: blood. These receptors all come from a woman younger than 35 in good health.

The genes are TRBV7-9 and TRBJ2-7; maybe TRBD1 (5 bases). CDR1 is SEHNR and CDR2 is FQNEAQ in the germline V gene (reference sequence). V gave up 3 bases and J gave up 4 bases, with 10 bases separating them. CDR3 length: 13 residues. DNA of the CDR3: TGTGCCAGCAGCTTGCAGGGAACTTACGAGCAGTACTTC. It specifies CASSLQGTYEQYF.

This sequence joins TRBV9 and TRBJ1-3, with D uncertain. Trimming removed 0 bases from V and 2 bases from J, with 9 bases in between. Germline V gives CDR1 SGDLS, CDR2 YYNGEE. There are 15 residues in the CDR3. The CDR3 DNA follows: TGTGCCAGCAGCGTAGTCGGGCAGACTGGAAACACCATATATTTT. It encodes CASSVVGQTGNTIYF.

This clone came up once. This rearrangement joins TRBV19 to TRBJ1-4, with TRBD1 as a possible D gene (5 bases). The length of the CDR3 is 15 residues. Germline V CDR1 and CDR2: LNHDA, SQIVND (reference sequence). V was clipped by 4 bases and J by 6 bases, with 15 bases between them. The CDR3 loop is CASSTVRRDYEKLFF. The CDR3 DNA follows: TGTGCCAGTAGTACGGTCCGCAGGGATTATGAAAAACTGTTTTTT.

The V and J genes are TRBV19 and TRBJ1-2; no definite D call. The CDR3 has 15 amino acids. Germline CDR1 is LNHDA and CDR2 is SQIVND (reference sequence). V was shortened by 11 bases and J by 8 bases, with 27 bases between the two germline ends. DNA for the CDR3: TGTGCCGCCAAGTCCGGACGGGGTGTCTGGAACGGCTACACCTTC. It codes for CAAKSGRGVWNGYTF.

This chain connects TRBV27 to TRBJ1-1; 9 bases are shared with TRBD1. The CDR3 extends over 15 amino acids. The J segment lost 1 base and the V segment lost 6 bases, leaving 6 bases of the junction unmatched. The germline V gene encodes CDR1 MNHEY and CDR2 SMNVEV (reference sequence). This CDR3 is CASSPTTGGNTEAFF. The CDR3 DNA reads TGTGCCAGCAGCCCAACGACAGGGGGGAACACTGAAGCTTTCTTT.

The rearrangement joins TRBV7-9 to TRBJ2-4, with 10 bases matching TRBD1. The ends lost 4 bases at V and 1 base at J; junction bases unmatched: 10. CDR1 is SEHNR, CDR2 FQNEAQ, per germline (reference sequence). There are 18 residues in the CDR3. The CDR3 region has the DNA TGTGCCAGCAGCTCGCACCGGGACAGGGGATGGGCCAAAAACATTCAGTACTTC. Its protein product is CASSSHRDRGWAKNIQYF. Full variable domain (missing parts from reference TRBV7-9 and TRBJ2-4): DTGVSQNPRHKITKRGQNVTFRCDPISEHNRLYWYRQTLGQGPEFLTYFQNEAQLEKSRLLSDRFSAERPKGSFSTLEIQRTEQGDSAMYLCASSSHRDRGWAKNIQYFGAGTRLSVL.

The chain joins TRBV10-3 to TRBJ1-1; no reliable D call. V was clipped by 0 bases and J by 1 base, with 3 bases between them. The V gene's germline CDR1 is ENHRY and CDR2 SYGVKD. This CDR3 region has 13 residues. The CDR3 sequence is CAISESRNTEAFF. The CDR3 bases are TGTGCCATCAGTGAGTCGAGGAACACTGAAGCTTTCTTT.